A selection of T cell receptor beta chains follows, all from one sample in a study of blood T cell repertoires in COVID-19. Measured with immunoSEQ multiplex PCR; TCRdb has only the in-frame clones, and not every one. The sample lists about 200,000 clones; approximately 83% were seen once. Sequencing used peripheral blood. The receptors originated from a human donor with active or convalescent COVID-19. The donor label of this sample is uncertain. The CDR3 runs from the conserved cysteine through the conserved F or W.

j_gene | v_gene | CDR3aa
TRBJ2-1 | TRBV11-3 | CASSLVGVSGTGGNEQFF
TRBJ2-7 | TRBV6-5 | CASGSEAYYEQYF
TRBJ2-7 | TRBV6-2/TRBV6-3 | CASSKRGSEQYF
TRBJ1-1 | TRBV5-1 | CASSLGWTGVTEAFF
TRBJ2-7 | TRBV3-1/TRBV3-2 | CASSRGVAGGNEQYF
TRBJ1-1 | TRBV24-1 | CATSVSTGTGGTEAFF
TRBJ2-3 | TRBV11-1 | CASSKADTDTQYF
TRBJ1-1 | TRBV6-4 | CASSDSPGGNTEAFF
TRBJ2-1 | TRBV7-9 | CASTLSGGYNEQFF
TRBJ2-1 | TRBV19 | CASSIYYNEQFF
TRBJ1-2 | TRBV25-1 | CASSPPSGLGRGYTF
TRBJ2-7 | TRBV12-3/TRBV12-4 | CASSFALYEQYF
TRBJ2-1 | TRBV5-5 | CASSFDRQSSYNEQFF
TRBJ2-7 | TRBV5-1 | CASSLSFSYEQYF
TRBJ1-4 | TRBV12-3/TRBV12-4 | CASSFPGGEKLFF
TRBJ2-7 | TRBV5-6 | CASSWGQREQYF
TRBJ1-6 | TRBV7-9 | CASSSRARGVSPLHF
TRBJ2-3 | TRBV4-2 | CASSQVQGAADTQYF
TRBJ2-1 | TRBV30 | CAWSLRTPRSYNEQFF
TRBJ1-6 | TRBV15 | CATSRGAGLNSPLHF
TRBJ1-5 | TRBV2 | CASSNWLGGVQPQHF
TRBJ2-2 | TRBV5-1 | CASSLNSRGEWIGELFF
TRBJ1-3 | TRBV6-5 | CASSWGGGNTIYF
TRBJ1-1 | TRBV11-1 | CASSFWAGNTEAFF
TRBJ2-1 | TRBV6-5 | CASSPGGGAPEQFF
TRBJ1-2 | TRBV19 | CASSIDSGAYGYTF
TRBJ1-2 | TRBV24-1 | CATSDRTGGVYGYTF
TRBJ2-7 | TRBV25-1 | CASSSLGYEQYF
TRBJ2-5 | TRBV10-3 | CAISESTSGYQETQYF
TRBJ2-3 | TRBV7-2 | CASSFIPQSTDTQYF
TRBJ1-6 | TRBV30 | CAHRTGPLSPLHF
TRBJ2-1 | TRBV27 | CASTLGTSGPIGVDEQFF
TRBJ2-7 | TRBV5-1 | CASSFGHGSYEQYF
TRBJ1-5 | TRBV7-9 | CASSRSAGGSNQPQHF
TRBJ2-3 | TRBV3-1/TRBV3-2 | CASRSGGGTDTQYF
TRBJ1-6 | TRBV7-9 | CASSLEGRGNSPLHF
TRBJ1-5 | TRBV14 | CASSRWEEPQHF
TRBJ1-1 | TRBV24-1 | CATSDSDRGQRGAFF
TRBJ1-2 | TRBV3-1/TRBV3-2 | CASSTHRGNNYGYTF